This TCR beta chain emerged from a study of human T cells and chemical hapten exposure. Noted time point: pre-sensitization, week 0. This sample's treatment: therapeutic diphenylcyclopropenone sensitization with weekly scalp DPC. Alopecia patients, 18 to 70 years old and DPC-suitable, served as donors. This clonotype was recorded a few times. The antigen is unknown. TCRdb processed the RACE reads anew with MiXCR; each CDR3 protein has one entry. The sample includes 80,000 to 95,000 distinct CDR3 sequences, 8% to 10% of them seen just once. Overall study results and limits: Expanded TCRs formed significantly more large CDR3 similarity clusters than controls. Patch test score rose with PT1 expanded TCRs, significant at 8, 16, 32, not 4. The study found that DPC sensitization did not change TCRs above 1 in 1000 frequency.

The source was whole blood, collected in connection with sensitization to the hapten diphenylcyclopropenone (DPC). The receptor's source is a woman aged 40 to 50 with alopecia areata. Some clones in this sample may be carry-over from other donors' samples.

The CDR3 sequence is CASSRDGGNYEQYF. CDR3 bases: TGCGCCAGCAGTCGGGACGGAGGCAACTACGAGCAGTACTTC. The V gene is TRBV5-1, the J gene TRBJ2-7, with D perhaps assigned TRBD1 or TRBD2 (5 bases each). The CDR3 is 14 amino acids. Germline V gene lookup returns CDR1 SGHRS and CDR2 YFSETQ. The V end lost 5 bases, the J end lost 3 bases, and 15 bases lay between the germline ends.